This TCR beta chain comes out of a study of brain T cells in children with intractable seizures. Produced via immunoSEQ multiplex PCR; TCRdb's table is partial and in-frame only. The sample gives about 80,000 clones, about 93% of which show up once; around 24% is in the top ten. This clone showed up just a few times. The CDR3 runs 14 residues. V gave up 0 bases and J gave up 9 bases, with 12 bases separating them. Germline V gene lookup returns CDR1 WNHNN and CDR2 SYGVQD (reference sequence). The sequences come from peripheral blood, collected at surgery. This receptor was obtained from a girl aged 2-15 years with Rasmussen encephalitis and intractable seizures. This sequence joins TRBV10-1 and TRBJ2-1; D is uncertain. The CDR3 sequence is CASSESLGSGEQFF. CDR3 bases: TGCGCCAGCAGTGAGTCGTTGGGTTCGGGTGAGCAGTTCTTC.